This TCR beta chain was found in a study of response to subunit inactivated influenza vaccine. CDR3 length: 17 residues. V gave up 3 bases and J gave up 4 bases; unmatched junction bases: 10. Germline V lookup: CDR1 LGHNA, CDR2 YSLEER. A single record per CDR3 protein comes from TCRdb applying MiXCR to the RT-PCR reads. Of a few hundred thousand distinct CDR3 sequences listed, roughly 7.6% are singletons. The sequence was obtained from a man in his fifties or sixties who received an inactivated influenza vaccine. The sequences come from PBMCs from blood, collected 23 months after vaccination. The rearrangement uses TRBV4-3 and TRBJ1-4, with TRBD1 matching 8 bases. The chain's CDR3 is CASSQTGTGNLNEKLFF. The CDR3 region has the DNA TGCGCCAGCAGCCAGACCGGGACAGGCAACCTTAATGAAAAACTGTTTTTT.